The 5 T cell receptor beta chains given below trace back to one sample, sequenced in a study of regulatory T cells in long-lasting Graves disease. Libraries of TCR beta came from iRepertoire HTBI primers plus Arm-PCR of CDR3 regions. TCRdb recomputed calls from the multiplex PCR reads with MiXCR, one row per CDR3 protein. The sample records hundreds of thousands of distinct CDR3 sequences, around 13% being singletons. Time point indicated: newly diagnosed GD, antithyroid drugs for less than 3 months. Researchers made the TCR library from RNA that was extracted from PBMCs. The same sample was also used in a study of T cells in Graves' hyperthyroidism and ophthalmopathy.

Sequenced here: peripheral blood mononuclear cells (PBMCs), sampled at new diagnosis, from a patient treated with antithyroid drugs. The receptors were sampled from a woman aged 30 to 39 with Graves disease.

This clonotype was seen repeatedly, ten times or more. CDR3 nucleotide sequence: TGTGCCAGCAGTGAAGTCAACCGCTACTTAACCTTC. It is translated as CASSEVNRYLTF. The chain has TRBV25-1 and TRBJ1-2; D is undetermined. Germline V gene data show CDR1 as MGHDK and CDR2 as SYGVNS. V lost 2 bases, J lost 14 bases, and 15 bases lay in between. There are 12 residues in the CDR3.

The table lists this clonotype with a few counts. The chain recombines TRBV3-1 with TRBJ2-7; 9 bases are a match to TRBD2. CDR1 is LGHDT and CDR2 is YNNKEL in the germline V gene (reference sequence). V gave up 5 bases and J gave up 3 bases; unmatched junction bases: 11. This CDR3 comprises 16 residues. CDR3 nucleotides: TGTGCCAGCAGCTTGGATAGCGGGAGCTCAGTCTACGAGCAGTACTTC. Translated: CASSLDSGSSVYEQYF.

With respect to this clonotype: A much larger clone lies a single base off, so this may be a read error. This rearrangement joins TRBV15 to TRBJ2-1; no clear D. The end of the DNA aligns better with TRBJ2-5, so the J call may be wrong. The CDR3 has 16 residues. Germline-derived CDR1 and CDR2 are LNHNV and YYDKDF (reference sequence). The CDR3 DNA reads as TGTGCCACCAGCGCCGAACCCACTCTGACCCAAGAGACCCAGTACTTC. The encoded protein is CATSAEPTLTQETQYF.

This clonotype was seen more than once but under ten times. The chain is built from TRBV4-3 and TRBJ2-1; unclear D gene. Trimming removed 0 bases from V and 0 bases from J, with 12 bases in between. The length of the CDR3 is 17 residues. Germline CDR1 is LGHNA and CDR2 is YSLEER. DNA for the CDR3: TGCGCCAGCAGCCAAGACCCAACTCCGGGCTCCTACAATGAGCAGTTCTTC. Residues: CASSQDPTPGSYNEQFF.

This clonotype has ten or more counts. V gene TRBV2 combines with J gene TRBJ2-5, with D unclear. The CDR3 contains 16 residues. Trimming cost V 3 bases and J 2 bases, with 16 bases left between them. Germline CDR1 SNHLY, CDR2 FYNNEI. DNA for the CDR3: TGTGCCAGCAGTGATGGCTGGGCAGGCCAGCAAGAGACCCAGTACTTC. Translated: CASSDGWAGQQETQYF.